The T cell receptor beta chain under discussion was sequenced for a study of shared clonotypes between healthy human individuals. Splitting of each subset's genomic DNA was done evenly across several immunoSEQ plates. Clones were sequenced by immunoSEQ multiplex PCR, and TCRdb holds only the in-frame ones, with some missing. Among around 1,100,000 clones listed, 70% to 85% were seen once. CDR3 size: 19 residues. The trim removed 7 bases at V and 2 bases at J, leaving 16 bases unmatched. CDR1 MNHEY and CDR2 SMNVEV come from the germline V gene (reference sequence). The clonotype originates from a young man in good health. Some clones in this sample may be carry-over from other donors' samples. What was sequenced was memory CD4+ T cells from PBMCs. Documented subset: CD45RA-negative fraction. This rearrangement joins TRBV27 to TRBJ2-1; 11 bases align to TRBD1. This CDR3 is CASTPGQGATGRAYNEQFF. The CDR3 DNA sequence: TGTGCCAGCACACCTGGACAGGGGGCGACGGGGCGCGCCTACAATGAGCAGTTCTTC.